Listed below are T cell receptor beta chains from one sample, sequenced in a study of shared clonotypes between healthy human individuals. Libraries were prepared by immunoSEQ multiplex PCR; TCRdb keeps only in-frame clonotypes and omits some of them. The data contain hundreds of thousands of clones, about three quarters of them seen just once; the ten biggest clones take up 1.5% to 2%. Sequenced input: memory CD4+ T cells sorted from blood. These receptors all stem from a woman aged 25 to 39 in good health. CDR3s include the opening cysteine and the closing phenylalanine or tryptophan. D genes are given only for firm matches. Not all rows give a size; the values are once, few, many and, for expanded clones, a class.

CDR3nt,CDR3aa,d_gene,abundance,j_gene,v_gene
TGTGCCTGGAGTGGGGGAGCCCTCCTGGGGTCACCCCTCCACTTT,CAWSGGALLGSPLHF,NA,NA,TRBJ1-6,TRBV30
TGCGCCAGCAGCTTTCAACAGGGGGCGAAGGAAAAACTGTTTTTT,CASSFQQGAKEKLFF,TRBD1,few,TRBJ1-4,TRBV5-1
TGTGCCAGCAGCCGGAAACTAGGGGGGGACACCGGGGAGCTGTTTTTT,CASSRKLGGDTGELFF,NA,NA,TRBJ2-2,TRBV5-4
TGCGCCAGCAGCTTGGTGCTAGCGGGAGGTGCGGAGACCCAGTACTTC,CASSLVLAGGAETQYF,TRBD2,NA,TRBJ2-5,TRBV5-1
TGTGCCAGCAGTTTAACCGGGACAGGCTCTAACTATGGCTACACCTTC,CASSLTGTGSNYGYTF,TRBD1,NA,TRBJ1-2,TRBV28
TGTGCCAGCAGTCCTCTAGCGGGAGGCCCCTACGAGCAGTACTTC,CASSPLAGGPYEQYF,TRBD2,NA,TRBJ2-7,TRBV6-5
TGTGCCACCACCGTGGATCATGAAAAACTGTTTTTT,CATTVDHEKLFF,NA,NA,TRBJ1-4,TRBV6-1
TGTGCCAGCAGTTCGGACCCCACCAATCAGCCCCAGCATTTT,CASSSDPTNQPQHF,NA,NA,TRBJ1-5,TRBV28
TGTGCCAGCGGGAAGCAGGGTTTCGGAGATACGCAGTATTTT,CASGKQGFGDTQYF,NA,many,TRBJ2-3,TRBV27
TGTGCCAGCCGCCGGGACAGATACTACGAGCAGTACTTC,CASRRDRYYEQYF,TRBD1,NA,TRBJ2-7,TRBV6-1
TGTGCCAGCAGCGTAGAGTTGCCGAACACTGAAGCTTTCTTT,CASSVELPNTEAFF,NA,NA,TRBJ1-1,TRBV9
TGCGCCAGCAGCCAGGGACGGGGAGTTTTTCACGAGCAGTACTTC,CASSQGRGVFHEQYF,NA,NA,TRBJ2-7,TRBV10-1
TGTGCCAGCAGCTTATCGGTGAGGGGGCGCGTGGCTGGAAACACCATATATTTT,CASSLSVRGRVAGNTIYF,TRBD1,NA,TRBJ1-3,TRBV11-2
TGTGCCAGCAGTACCCCCAGTATGTATCAGCCCCAGCATTTT,CASSTPSMYQPQHF,NA,once,TRBJ1-5,TRBV6-1
TGTGCCAGCAAACTACAAACAGGGGGGAAGGCTGAAGCTTTCTTT,CASKLQTGGKAEAFF,TRBD1,NA,TRBJ1-1,TRBV6-5
TGTGCCAGCAGCTTTACAGGGGTCAATCAGCCCCAGCATTTT,CASSFTGVNQPQHF,TRBD1,NA,TRBJ1-5,TRBV7-2
TGTGCCAGCAGCTTCGGGGGGCTCATATCCTACGAGCAGTACTTC,CASSFGGLISYEQYF,NA,few,TRBJ2-7,TRBV5-4
TGTGCCAGCAGTGCCGGGGGTAATGAAAAACTGTTTTTT,CASSAGGNEKLFF,NA,NA,TRBJ1-4,TRBV2
TGCGCCAGCAGTGATTACGGCAGCGGTTCCTACAATGAGCAGTTCTTC,CASSDYGSGSYNEQFF,NA,NA,TRBJ2-1,TRBV10-2
TGTGCCAGCAGCCGCTTACAGGGGAACACCATATATTTT,CASSRLQGNTIYF,TRBD1,NA,TRBJ1-3,TRBV11-2
TGTGCCAGCAGTTACAATGGGGGACAGGACACTGAAGCTTTCTTT,CASSYNGGQDTEAFF,TRBD1,NA,TRBJ1-1,TRBV6-7
TGTGCCAGCAGCCATGGGTATAGCACTGAAGCTTTCTTT,CASSHGYSTEAFF,NA,NA,TRBJ1-1,TRBV11-2
TGTGCCAGCAGCTTAGCGGTGACAGGGTATAGCGGCTACACCTTC,CASSLAVTGYSGYTF,TRBD1,NA,TRBJ1-2,TRBV7-9
TGTGCCAGCAGCCGCACTAGCGTCGGGGGATTTCGATCCTACGAGCAGTACTTC,CASSRTSVGGFRSYEQYF,TRBD2,NA,TRBJ2-7,TRBV27
TGTGCCAGCAGCAGAGGACTAGCGGGAGGGACCGGGGAGCTGTTTTTT,CASSRGLAGGTGELFF,TRBD2,many,TRBJ2-2,TRBV7-2
TGTGCCAGCAGTCAATTCAGGGATGTGGGCGAGCAGTACTTC,CASSQFRDVGEQYF,NA,NA,TRBJ2-7,TRBV28
TGCGCCAGCAGCTTGGTACAGGGAGACACTGAAGCTTTCTTT,CASSLVQGDTEAFF,NA,NA,TRBJ1-1,TRBV5-1
TGTGCCAGCAGTTTAGGTACTAGTGTTCGAGATACGCAGTATTTT,CASSLGTSVRDTQYF,NA,NA,TRBJ2-3,TRBV27
TGTGCCAGCAGTCTAATGTCAACCTACAATGAGCAGTTCTTC,CASSLMSTYNEQFF,NA,NA,TRBJ2-1,TRBV2
TGTGCCAGCAGCTTAGTTCCAGGGGGCAACACCGGGGAGCTGTTTTTT,CASSLVPGGNTGELFF,TRBD1,NA,TRBJ2-2,TRBV7-2
TGTGCCAGCAGTGAAGAGGCAGCAGTTCTCTATGGCTACACCTTC,CASSEEAAVLYGYTF,NA,NA,TRBJ1-2,TRBV2
TGTGCCAGCAGCTCACAACAGGGGAATAATCAGCCCCAGCATTTT,CASSSQQGNNQPQHF,TRBD1,once,TRBJ1-5,TRBV11-2
TGTGCCAGCAGACAGGGGGCCGGGGAGCTGTTTTTT,CASRQGAGELFF,TRBD1,NA,TRBJ2-2,TRBV7-3
TGTGCCAGCGTGACTAGCGCCTACAATGAGCAGTTCTTC,CASVTSAYNEQFF,TRBD2,once,TRBJ2-1,TRBV2
TGTGCCAGCACCCCCGGGACAGACCTTTACGAGCAGTACTTC,CASTPGTDLYEQYF,TRBD1,NA,TRBJ2-7,TRBV28
TGTGCCAGCAGTTTATGGGAGGGAAACACCATATATTTT,CASSLWEGNTIYF,NA,NA,TRBJ1-3,TRBV27